These 14 T cell receptor beta chains originate from one sample sequenced in a study of T-cell reconstitution after alpha-beta-depleted transplantation in children. Unique molecular identifiers featured in how the TCRbeta library was prepared. TCRdb ran MiXCR on the PCR reads and lists one entry per CDR3 protein. The table records 440,000 or so distinct CDR3 sequences, roughly 11% of them present only once. Sample: PBMCs from the stem cell graft donor, taken from the stem cell graft. Source of these receptors: a human donor who donated a stem cell graft to a child with acute myeloid leukemia.

This clonotype was counted many times. This chain links TRBV2 with TRBJ1-4, with D unclear. Germline values: CDR1 SNHLY, CDR2 FYNNEI. The V end lost 4 bases, the J end lost 16 bases, and 16 bases lay between the germline ends. This CDR3 has 12 residues. CDR3 sequence reads: CASSAGIGSPFF. CDR3 in DNA: TGTGCCAGCAGTGCTGGAATAGGGTCGCCGTTTTTT.

J is TRBJ2-7 and V is TRBV6-2 or TRBV6-3; 10 bases align to TRBD1. CDR3 length: 16 amino acids. V was clipped by 2 bases and J by 4 bases; unmatched bases: 8. Germline CDR1 and CDR2: MNHEY and SVGEGT. CDR3 sequence (DNA): TGTGCCAGCAGTTACCCGGGACAGGGGATGGGGTACGAGCAGTACTTC. It encodes CASSYPGQGMGYEQYF.

This clonotype was recorded at least ten times. This rearrangement joins TRBV29-1 to TRBJ2-5; 7 bases line up with TRBD2. Germline CDR1 is SQVTM and CDR2 is ANQGSEA. The CDR3 sequence is 13 residues long. The trim removed 6 bases at V and 4 bases at J, leaving 8 bases unmatched. The CDR3 nucleotides are TGCAGCGTGGGAGGGCCAAGATCAGAGACCCAGTACTTC. This gives the protein CSVGGPRSETQYF.

Written as DNA, the CDR3 is TGCGCCAGCAGCTTGGGGTCAGGGGGGTTGCAAGAGACCCAGTACTTC. Its protein product is CASSLGSGGLQETQYF. This chain joins TRBV5-1 and TRBJ2-5; tentative D call: TRBD1 (7 bases). Trimming left V 0 bases short and J 2 bases short, with 14 bases between. This CDR3 has 16 amino acids. Per germline, CDR1 SGHRS and CDR2 YFSETQ.

There are a few counts of this clonotype. The rearrangement links TRBV15 to TRBJ2-5; D is possibly TRBD2 (5 bases). This CDR3 contains 17 residues. V shed 1 base and J shed 2 bases, with 17 bases lying between them. The germline V gene has CDR1 LNHNV and CDR2 YYDKDF (reference sequence). The CDR3 here is CATSRAQPAQRQETQYF. CDR3 in DNA: TGTGCCACCAGCAGAGCCCAACCGGCGCAGCGGCAAGAGACCCAGTACTTC.

The table lists this clonotype with a few counts. The gene calls are TRBV5-1 and TRBJ1-1, with D perhaps matching TRBD1 (6 bases). This CDR3 region has 16 residues. CDR1 and CDR2 (germline): SGHRS, YFSETQ. V was cut by 3 bases and J by 1 base, with 16 bases left in between. CDR3 sequence (DNA): TGCGCCAGCAGCTCCCTGTCGGGGGCAGGGAACACTGAAGCTTTCTTT. It encodes CASSSLSGAGNTEAFF. Full variable domain (outside the CDR3, taken from reference TRBV5-1 and TRBJ1-1): KAGVTQTPRYLIKTRGQQVTLSCSPISGHRSVSWYQQTPGQGLQFLFEYFSETQRNKGNFPGRFSGRQFSNSRSEMNVSTLELGDSALYLCASSSLSGAGNTEAFFGQGTRLTVV.

This clonotype was counted at least ten times. This chain uses TRBV7-2 with TRBJ2-2; D is unresolved. V lost 2 bases, J lost 7 bases, and 2 bases lay in between. The CDR3 is 11 amino acids. Germline CDR1 and CDR2: SGHTA and FQGNSA. CDR3 sequence (DNA): TGTGCCAGCAGCTTAATCGGGGAGCTGTTTTTT. Its protein is CASSLIGELFF.

This clonotype was seen more than once but under ten times. This rearrangement joins TRBV20-1 to TRBJ2-5; 7 bases match TRBD2. The V gene's germline CDR1 is DFQATT and CDR2 SNEGSKA (reference sequence). The CDR3 length is 12 residues. Trimming removed 3 bases from V and 5 bases from J; junction bases left unmatched: 3. For the CDR3, the DNA is TGCAGTGCTAGGTCCGGGGGGGAGACCCAGTACTTC. It translates to CSARSGGETQYF.

The chain combines TRBV5-1 with TRBJ2-2; D perhaps matches TRBD1 (5 bases). There are 20 residues in the CDR3. CDR1 SGHRS and CDR2 YFSETQ come from the germline V gene. The V and J ends lost 2 bases and 4 bases respectively, with 27 bases between them. CDR3 sequence reads: CASSFLGPPGQTLSTGELFF. The CDR3 DNA is TGCGCCAGCAGCTTCCTTGGGCCCCCAGGGCAGACTCTTAGCACCGGGGAGCTGTTTTTT.

This clonotype was seen a handful of times. The chain combines TRBV19 with TRBJ1-1, with unresolved D. Germline loops: CDR1 LNHDA, CDR2 SQIVND (reference sequence). With 3 bases removed from V and 0 bases from J, the gap between germline ends came to 5 bases. CDR3 length equals 13 residues. The CDR3 sequence is CASSMDLNTEAFF. In DNA form, the CDR3 reads TGTGCCAGTAGTATGGACCTGAACACTGAAGCTTTCTTT. Drawing the rest from reference TRBV19 and TRBJ1-1, the complete variable domain is DGGITQSPKYLFRKEGQNVTLSCEQNLNHDAMYWYRQDPGQGLRLIYYSQIVNDFQKGDIAEGYSVSREKKESFPLTVTSAQKNPTAFYLCASSMDLNTEAFFGQGTRLTVV.

A few counts support this clonotype. V usage is TRBV19 and J usage is TRBJ2-1; D unclear. The germline gives CDR1 LNHDA, CDR2 SQIVND (reference sequence). Trimming left V 0 bases short and J 5 bases short, with 11 bases between. This CDR3 contains 15 residues. Written as DNA, the CDR3 is TGTGCCAGTAGTATAGATGGTCCTAATAACAATGAGCAGTTCTTC. It is translated as CASSIDGPNNNEQFF.

This chain links TRBV12-3 or TRBV12-4 with TRBJ2-1; TRBD2 aligns across 14 bases. With V trimmed by 2 bases and J by 3 bases, 12 bases remained unmatched. This CDR3 has 20 amino acids. The CDR3 DNA sequence: TGTGCCAGCAGTTTATCTCCGGGACTAGCGGGAGTATCGGGCTACAATGAGCAGTTCTTC. Residues: CASSLSPGLAGVSGYNEQFF.

For this clonotype: An end of the junction differs from the germline gene, which may be a read error. The chain joins TRBV5-1 to TRBJ1-2, with D possibly TRBD1 on 5 matching bases. The length of the CDR3 is 15 residues. Per the germline V gene, CDR1 is SGHRS and CDR2 is YFSETQ. CDR3 DNA sequence: TGCGCCAGCGGCTTGGCCGGTTCGGGGGATTATGGCTACACCTTC. Residues: CASGLAGSGDYGYTF. Together with reference TRBV5-1 and TRBJ1-2, the CDR3 gives the full variable domain: KAGVTQTPRYLIKTRGQQVTLSCSPISGHRSVSWYQQTPGQGLQFLFEYFSETQRNKGNFPGRFSGRQFSNSRSEMNVSTLELGDSALYLCASGLAGSGDYGYTFGSGTRLTVV.

This clonotype turned up a few times. The chain combines TRBV6-1 with TRBJ1-3, with D perhaps TRBD1 (6 bases). Per germline, CDR1 MNHNS and CDR2 SASEGT. The CDR3 has 15 residues. V was shortened by 2 bases and J by 4 bases, with 12 bases between the two germline ends. The CDR3 DNA reads as TGTGCCAGCAGTGAATGGGGGGGGCTCGGAAACACCATATATTTT. Protein product: CASSEWGGLGNTIYF.